This TCR beta chain comes out of a study of OX40 agonist ivuxolimab in advanced cancers. About the research overall: Patients received intravenous ivuxolimab every 2 weeks at 0.01 to 10 mg/kg. Patients treated during dose escalation were battling hepatocellular carcinoma, melanoma, renal cell or head and neck cancer.

The assay was immunoSEQ multiplex PCR, and TCRdb's table has in-frame clones only and misses some. The sample contains over 10,000 clones, 75% to 90% of which appear only once. The source was CD4+ or CD8+ T cells sorted from blood, collected in a trial of the OX40 agonist ivuxolimab. The receptor was derived from an adult with an advanced solid tumor such as melanoma, head and neck, liver or kidney cancer.

CDR3 residues: CASSRRPSEQYF. In nucleotides, the CDR3 is TGTGCCAGCAGTCGACGGCCCTCCGAGCAGTACTTC. The genes are TRBV6-1 and TRBJ2-7; no definite D call. The CDR3 covers 12 residues. Per germline, CDR1 MNHNS and CDR2 SASEGT. V was pared by 5 bases and J by 6 bases, with 11 bases between.